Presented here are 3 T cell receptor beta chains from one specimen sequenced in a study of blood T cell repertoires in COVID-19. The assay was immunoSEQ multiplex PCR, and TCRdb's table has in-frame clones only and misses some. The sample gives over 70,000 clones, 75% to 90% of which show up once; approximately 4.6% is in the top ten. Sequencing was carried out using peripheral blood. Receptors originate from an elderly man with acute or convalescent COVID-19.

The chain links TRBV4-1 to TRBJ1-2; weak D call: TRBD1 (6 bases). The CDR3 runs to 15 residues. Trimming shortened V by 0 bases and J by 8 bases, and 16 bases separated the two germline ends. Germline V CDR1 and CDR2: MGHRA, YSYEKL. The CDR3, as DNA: TGCGCCAGCAGCCAAGATCCGGGGGGGGCCGGGGGCTACACCTTC. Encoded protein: CASSQDPGGAGGYTF.

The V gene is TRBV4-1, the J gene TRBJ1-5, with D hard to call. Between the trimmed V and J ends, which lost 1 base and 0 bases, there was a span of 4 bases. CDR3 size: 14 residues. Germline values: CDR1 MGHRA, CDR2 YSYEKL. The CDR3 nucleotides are TGCGCCAGCAGCCAAGGCAGTAGCAATCAGCCCCAGCATTTT. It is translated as CASSQGSSNQPQHF.

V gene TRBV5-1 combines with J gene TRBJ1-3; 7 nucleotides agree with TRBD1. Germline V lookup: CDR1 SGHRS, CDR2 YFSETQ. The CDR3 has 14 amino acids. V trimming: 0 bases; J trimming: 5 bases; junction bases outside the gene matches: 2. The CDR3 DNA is TGCGCCAGCAGCTTGGGGACAGGACGAAACACCATATATTTT. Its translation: CASSLGTGRNTIYF.